A selection of T cell receptor beta chains follows, all from one sample in a study of Ad26.COV2.S vaccination and SARS-CoV-2 variants. TCRdb's table, derived via immunoSEQ multiplex PCR, lists solely in-frame clones and lacks some. The table records 430,000 or so clones, 75% to 95% of them present only once. The material sequenced was peripheral blood, taken in a trial of Ad26.COV2.S vaccine versus placebo. These receptors were taken from a person between 18 and 60 years old who received the Ad26.COV2.S COVID-19 vaccine or a placebo. Both conserved end residues are part of each CDR3. The order of the fields is V gene, CDR3 protein.

TRBV2 CASRSNTAAYEQYF
TRBV2 CASSGPGQGNEKLFF
TRBV19 CASSIAADRYYGYTF
TRBV3-1/TRBV3-2 CASSPLQATEQYF
TRBV7-3 CASSPGIQETQYF
TRBV19 CASSIIRTSGRSQETQYF
TRBV5-1 CASSLGTAEKLFF
TRBV5-1 CASSAGTNTDTQYF
TRBV4-1 CASSQGAGFSYEQYF
TRBV7-8 CASSLGSSNEQFF
TRBV14 CASSQALWGTGELFF
TRBV6-1 CASSDRGSYEQYF
TRBV27 CASSPQKTTGEQYF
TRBV28 CASRLLPGTGDLTDTQYF
TRBV19 CASSIGGQEQYF
TRBV28 CASSLMRAGTGELFF
TRBV19 CASTELGLQNTGELFF
TRBV28 CASIGQPLEQYF
TRBV2 CASTSDRAKTYEQYF
TRBV24-1 CATSDYRTDTDTQYF
TRBV6-4 CASSDSGGTQYF
TRBV29-1 CSVESLEMGTDTQYF
TRBV30 CAWSPRQGGGTEAFF
TRBV6-6 CASRAGLLFGNTIYF
TRBV12-3/TRBV12-4 CASSWTGTDTQYF
TRBV2 CASKGSPEAFF
TRBV11-2 CASSLSGPDTQYF
TRBV7-2 CASNLPLGAGNTIYF
TRBV4-1 CASSQNPRVYGYTF
TRBV7-2 CASSYSGRGIEQFF
TRBV15 CATSRDRGSGANVLTF
TRBV3-1/TRBV3-2 CASSPGHGPTEAFF
TRBV2 CASSALQGGSYNEQFF
TRBV30 CAWKDRSNQPQHF
TRBV7-2 CASSLTLSSYNEQFF
TRBV4-1 CASSPAQGRVYELFF
TRBV5-1 CASSLARQTGEQYF
TRBV10-1 CASSESTRKTQYF
TRBV7-9 CASSLGNQPQHF
TRBV7-9 CASSLSGFNYGYTF
TRBV3-1/TRBV3-2 CASNYVPRQAYNQPQHF
TRBV28 CASSSIGGLSVYEQYF
TRBV7-9 CASSSRARGASTDTQYF
TRBV30 CAWRFRRKPGYTF
TRBV2 CASSEMGVNNEQFF
TRBV6-5 CAAKTGGYDTGELFF
TRBV11-2 CASSLSSGYYNEQFF
TRBV3-1/TRBV3-2 CASSQGLAGGRREQYF
TRBV6-5 CASSFNRGLGETQYF
TRBV6-5 CASSYLRGFSSEAFF
TRBV7-2 CASSLGQGYYEQYF
TRBV9 CASTERGQNTGELFF
TRBV30 CAWTKGHPKRETQYF